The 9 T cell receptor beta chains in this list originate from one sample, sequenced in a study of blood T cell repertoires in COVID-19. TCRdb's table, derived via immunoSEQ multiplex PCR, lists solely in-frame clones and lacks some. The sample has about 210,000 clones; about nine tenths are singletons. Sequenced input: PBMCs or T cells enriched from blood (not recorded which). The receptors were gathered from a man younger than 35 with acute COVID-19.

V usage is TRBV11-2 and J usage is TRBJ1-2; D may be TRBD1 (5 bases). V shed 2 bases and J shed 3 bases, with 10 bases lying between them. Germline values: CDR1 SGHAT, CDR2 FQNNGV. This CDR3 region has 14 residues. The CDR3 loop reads CASSLSRADYGYTF. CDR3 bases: TGTGCCAGCAGCTTAAGCAGGGCGGACTATGGCTACACCTTC.

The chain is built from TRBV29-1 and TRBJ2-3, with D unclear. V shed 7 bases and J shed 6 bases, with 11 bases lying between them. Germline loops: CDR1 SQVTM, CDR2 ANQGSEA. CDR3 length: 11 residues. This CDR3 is CSAQYGDTQYF. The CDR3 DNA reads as TGCAGCGCCCAATACGGGGATACGCAGTATTTT.

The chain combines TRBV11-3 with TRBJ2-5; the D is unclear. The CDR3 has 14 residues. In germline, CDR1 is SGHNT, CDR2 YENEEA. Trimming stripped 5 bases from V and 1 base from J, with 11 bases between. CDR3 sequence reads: CASSVWALQETQYF. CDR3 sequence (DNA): TGTGCCAGCAGCGTTTGGGCCCTCCAAGAGACCCAGTACTTC.

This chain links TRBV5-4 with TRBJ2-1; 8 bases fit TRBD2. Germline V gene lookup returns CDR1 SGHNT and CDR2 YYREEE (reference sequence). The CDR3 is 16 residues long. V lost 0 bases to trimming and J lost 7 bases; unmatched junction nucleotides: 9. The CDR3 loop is CASSLDGRAELNEQFF. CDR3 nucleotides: TGTGCCAGCAGCTTGGACGGGAGGGCCGAATTAAATGAGCAGTTCTTC.

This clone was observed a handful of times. CDR3 sequence reads: CASSFGAGSTEAFF. As DNA, the CDR3 is TGTGCCAGCAGCTTTGGGGCAGGTAGCACTGAAGCTTTCTTT. This chain joins TRBV7-9 and TRBJ1-1; D might be TRBD1 (5 bases). Germline CDR1 reads SEHNR; CDR2 reads FQNEAQ (reference sequence). Trimming left V 3 bases short and J 4 bases short, with 12 bases between. The CDR3 sequence is 14 residues long.

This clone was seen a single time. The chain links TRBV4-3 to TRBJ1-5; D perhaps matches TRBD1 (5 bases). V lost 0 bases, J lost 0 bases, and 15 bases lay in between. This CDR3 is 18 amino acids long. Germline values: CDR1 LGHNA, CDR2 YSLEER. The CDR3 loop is CASSQDTPSGYSNQPQHF. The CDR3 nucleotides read TGCGCCAGCAGCCAAGATACCCCTTCAGGGTATAGCAATCAGCCCCAGCATTTT.

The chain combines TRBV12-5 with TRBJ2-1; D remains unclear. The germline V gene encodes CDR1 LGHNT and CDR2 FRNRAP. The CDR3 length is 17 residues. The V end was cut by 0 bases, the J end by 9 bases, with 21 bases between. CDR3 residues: CASGLVIRVSVGGEQFF. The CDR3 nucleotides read TGTGCTAGTGGTTTGGTAATTCGGGTCTCAGTCGGTGGTGAGCAGTTCTTC.

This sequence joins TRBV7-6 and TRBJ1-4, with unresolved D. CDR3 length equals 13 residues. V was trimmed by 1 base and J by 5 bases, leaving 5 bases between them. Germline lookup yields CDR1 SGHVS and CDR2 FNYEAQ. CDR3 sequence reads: CASSLGENEKLFF. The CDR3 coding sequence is TGTGCCAGCAGCTTAGGAGAAAATGAAAAACTGTTTTTT.

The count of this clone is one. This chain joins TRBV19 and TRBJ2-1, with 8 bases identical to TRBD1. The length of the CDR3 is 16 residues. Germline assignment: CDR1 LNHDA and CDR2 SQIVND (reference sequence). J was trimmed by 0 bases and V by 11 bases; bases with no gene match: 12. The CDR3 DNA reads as TGTGCCTCAAAAGGGCAGGGGGCGAGCTCCTACAATGAGCAGTTCTTC. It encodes CASKGQGASSYNEQFF.